The text below deals with one T cell receptor (beta chain). The antigen is not known. The authors ran a second PCR of about 6 to 11 cycles using a sample-barcoded 5' primer and a J-beta primer mix. Every cDNA molecule carried a tag from a template-switch adaptor bearing 12 random nucleotides. TCRdb re-analysed the 5' RACE reads in MiXCR, keeping a single row per CDR3 protein. The sample includes approximately 1,000,000 distinct CDR3 sequences, around 43% of them seen just once. The germline V gene encodes CDR1 LNHNV and CDR2 YYDKDF (reference sequence). Trimming stripped 3 bases from V and 0 bases from J, with 10 bases between. The CDR3 runs 15 residues. This record belongs to a study of blood T cells in healthy people across ages. In the study overall: About one barcoded beta molecule per two T cells was the capture yield of template switching. Study conclusions and caveats: Donors of long life had a larger count of naive CD4+ cells and greater diversity than aged donors. Age brought a roughly linear fall in TCR beta diversity measured per million T cells.

This chain joins TRBV15 and TRBJ2-3; D may be TRBD2 (6 bases). This TCR came from a woman aged 55 to 70 in good health. The sequencing input was blood. The DNA for the CDR3 is TGTGCCACCAGCAGGAGCGGGCTTAGCACAGATACGCAGTATTTT. Amino acid sequence: CATSRSGLSTDTQYF. The full variable domain, rest sourced from reference TRBV15 and TRBJ2-3, is DAMVIQNPRYQVTQFGKPVTLSCSQTLNHNVMYWYQQKSSQAPKLLFHYYDKDFNNEADTPDNFQSRRPNTSFCFLDIRSPGLGDTAMYLCATSRSGLSTDTQYFGPGTRLTVL.